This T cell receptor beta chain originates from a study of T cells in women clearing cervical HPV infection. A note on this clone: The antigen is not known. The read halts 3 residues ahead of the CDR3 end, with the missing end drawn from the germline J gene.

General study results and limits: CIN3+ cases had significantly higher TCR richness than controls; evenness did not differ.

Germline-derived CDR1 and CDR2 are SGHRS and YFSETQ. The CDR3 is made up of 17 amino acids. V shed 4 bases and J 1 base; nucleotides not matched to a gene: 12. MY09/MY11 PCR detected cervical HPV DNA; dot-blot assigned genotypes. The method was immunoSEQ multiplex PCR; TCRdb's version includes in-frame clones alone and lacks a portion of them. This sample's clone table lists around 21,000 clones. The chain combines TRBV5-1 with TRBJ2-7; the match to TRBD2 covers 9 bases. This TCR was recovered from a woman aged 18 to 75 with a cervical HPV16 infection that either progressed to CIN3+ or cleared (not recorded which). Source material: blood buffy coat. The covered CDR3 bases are TGCGCCAGCAGCCAACCTGGTAGCGGGAGATATTCCTACGAG. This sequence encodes CASSQPGSGRYSYE. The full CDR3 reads CASSQPGSGRYSYEQYF. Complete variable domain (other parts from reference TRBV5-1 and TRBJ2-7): KAGVTQTPRYLIKTRGQQVTLSCSPISGHRSVSWYQQTPGQGLQFLFEYFSETQRNKGNFPGRFSGRQFSNSRSEMNVSTLELGDSALYLCASSQPGSGRYSYEQYFGPGTRLTVT.